These 2 T cell receptor beta chains originate from one sample sequenced in a study of CD8 T cells in ankylosing spondylitis. One entry per CDR3 protein results from TCRdb running MiXCR on the 5' RACE reads. Of approximately 100,000 distinct CDR3 sequences detected, about 8.5% appear once; the ten largest clones hold around a tenth. The sequenced sample consisted of blood, either unsorted or a sorted T cell fraction (not recorded which). All receptors derive from a male donor with ankylosing spondylitis or in good health (not recorded which).

There are many counts of this clonotype. The rearrangement links TRBV10-2 to TRBJ2-3; possibly TRBD2 for D (5 bases). Germline assignment: CDR1 WSHSY and CDR2 SAAADI. Between the trimmed V and J ends, which lost 10 bases and 8 bases, there was a span of 13 bases. The CDR3 runs to 11 residues. In DNA form, the CDR3 reads TGCGCCACCACCGGGATGGGTACGCAGTATTTT. Residues: CATTGMGTQYF.

This clonotype occurred many times. The V and J genes are TRBV20-1 and TRBJ1-5; perhaps TRBD1 as D (5 bases). The CDR3 contains 13 residues. Trimming removed 6 bases from V and 4 bases from J, with 13 bases in between. Germline values: CDR1 DFQATT, CDR2 SNEGSKA (reference sequence). Here the CDR3 reads CSAVDSRNQPQHF. Here the CDR3 DNA reads TGCAGTGCGGTAGACAGTCGTAATCAGCCCCAGCATTTT.